The subject of this entry is one T cell receptor (beta chain). Mismatch with germline at one junction end may stem from a read error. Documented time point: newly diagnosed GD, antithyroid drugs for less than 3 months. Preparation of the TCR library used RNA extracted from PBMCs. Libraries of TCR beta came from iRepertoire HTBI primers plus Arm-PCR of CDR3 regions. Via MiXCR, TCRdb re-called the multiplex PCR reads, giving one row per CDR3 protein. The table has roughly 360,000 distinct CDR3 sequences, about 11% seen once. The CDR3 runs to 15 residues. The germline gives CDR1 SGHAT, CDR2 FQNNGV. These data are taken from a study of regulatory T cells in long-lasting Graves disease. The data were also submitted as part of a second study, on T cells in Graves' hyperthyroidism and ophthalmopathy.

The TCR originated in a woman younger than 35 with Graves disease. The chain recombines TRBV11-2 with TRBJ2-1; 10 nucleotides align to TRBD1. The material sequenced was peripheral blood mononuclear cells (PBMCs), taken at new diagnosis, from a patient treated with antithyroid drugs. The chain's CDR3 is CTSSHWTGGGNEQFF. In DNA form, the CDR3 reads TGTACCAGCAGCCATTGGACAGGGGGGGGAAATGAGCAGTTCTTC.